These 2 T cell receptor beta chains came from one sample sequenced in a study of cytomegalovirus exposure and HLA in healthy donors. In the PCR, 60 Vbeta and 13 Jbeta primers were used. Assay used: immunoSEQ multiplex PCR; TCRdb lists only in-frame clones, some missing. The sample has about 83,000 clones, about four fifths seen once; the top ten hold about 1.9%. Sequencing was done on a sample of PBMCs. These receptor sequences come from a woman aged 25-40 years in good health and CMV-seronegative.

This chain uses TRBV5-1 with TRBJ2-5, with 11 bases lining up with TRBD2. J was trimmed by 5 bases and V by 4 bases; bases with no gene match: 10. The CDR3 extends over 16 amino acids. The germline V gene encodes CDR1 SGHRS and CDR2 YFSETQ. The CDR3 sequence: CASSLSTSGTLETQYF. CDR3 DNA sequence: TGCGCCAGCAGCCTATCGACTAGCGGGACGTTGGAGACCCAGTACTTC.

The rearrangement joins TRBV15 to TRBJ1-1; D unresolved. The CDR3 is 14 residues long. Germline loops: CDR1 LNHNV, CDR2 YYDKDF (reference sequence). The V end was cut by 0 bases, the J end by 5 bases, with 10 bases between. As DNA, the CDR3 is TGTGCCACCAGCAGAGACCCCAAGAGAACTGAAGCTTTCTTT. This encodes CATSRDPKRTEAFF. The full variable domain, completed using reference TRBV15 and TRBJ1-1, is DAMVIQNPRYQVTQFGKPVTLSCSQTLNHNVMYWYQQKSSQAPKLLFHYYDKDFNNEADTPDNFQSRRPNTSFCFLDIRSPGLGDTAMYLCATSRDPKRTEAFFGQGTRLTVV.